This record concerns one TCR beta chain sequence. Its antigen is undetermined. The data belong to a study of T cell repertoires and HLA-DP antigens. Background on the study: In vitro CD4+ alloreactivity was against HeLa-presented HLA-DP.

Measured with immunoSEQ multiplex PCR; TCRdb has only the in-frame clones, and not every one. The sample consists of roughly 120,000 clones, 80% to 95% of them appearing once. From germline, CDR1 is MGHRA and CDR2 YSYEKL. The CDR3 loop spans 13 amino acids. The V segment lost 5 bases and the J segment 10 bases; nucleotides outside the gene matches: 8. Untouched CD4+ T cells were bead-isolated at about 98% purity. The sequenced sample consisted of CD4+ T cells from PBMCs. The source is a woman between 18 and 30 years old in good health and CMV-seronegative. The chain uses TRBV4-1 and TRBJ2-3, with 8 bases aligning to TRBD2. CDR3: CASSTAGTRAQYF. The CDR3 DNA reads as TGCGCCAGCAGCACCGCCGGGACTAGGGCGCAGTATTTT.